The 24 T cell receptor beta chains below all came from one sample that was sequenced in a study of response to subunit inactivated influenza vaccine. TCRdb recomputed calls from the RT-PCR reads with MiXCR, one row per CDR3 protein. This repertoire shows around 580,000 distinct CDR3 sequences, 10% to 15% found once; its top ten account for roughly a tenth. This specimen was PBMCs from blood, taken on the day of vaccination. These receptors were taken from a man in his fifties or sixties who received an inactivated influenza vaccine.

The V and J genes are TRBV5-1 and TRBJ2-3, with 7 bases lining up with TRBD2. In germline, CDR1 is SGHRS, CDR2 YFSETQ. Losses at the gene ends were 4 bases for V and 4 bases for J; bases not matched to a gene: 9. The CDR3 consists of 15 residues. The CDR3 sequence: CASSVPTGGPDTQYF. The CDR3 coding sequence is TGCGCCAGCAGCGTCCCAACGGGAGGCCCAGATACGCAGTATTTT.

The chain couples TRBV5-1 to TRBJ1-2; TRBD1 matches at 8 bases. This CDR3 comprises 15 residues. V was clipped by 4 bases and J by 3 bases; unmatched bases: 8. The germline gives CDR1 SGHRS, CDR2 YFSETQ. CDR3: CASSPGQGGDYGYTF. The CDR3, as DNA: TGCGCCAGCAGCCCCGGACAGGGAGGCGACTATGGCTACACCTTC.

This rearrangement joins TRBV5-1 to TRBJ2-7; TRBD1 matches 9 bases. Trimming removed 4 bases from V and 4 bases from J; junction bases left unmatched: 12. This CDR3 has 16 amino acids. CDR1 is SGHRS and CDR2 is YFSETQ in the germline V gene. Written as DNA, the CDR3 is TGCGCCAGCAGCATCGCCCCCGGGACAGGGAAGTACGAGCAGTACTTC. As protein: CASSIAPGTGKYEQYF.

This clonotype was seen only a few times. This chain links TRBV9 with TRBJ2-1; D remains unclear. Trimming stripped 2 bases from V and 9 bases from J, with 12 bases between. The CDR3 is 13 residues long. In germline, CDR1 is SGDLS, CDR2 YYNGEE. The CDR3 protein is CASSVWMDGEQFF. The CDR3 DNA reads TGTGCCAGCAGCGTCTGGATGGATGGTGAGCAGTTCTTC.

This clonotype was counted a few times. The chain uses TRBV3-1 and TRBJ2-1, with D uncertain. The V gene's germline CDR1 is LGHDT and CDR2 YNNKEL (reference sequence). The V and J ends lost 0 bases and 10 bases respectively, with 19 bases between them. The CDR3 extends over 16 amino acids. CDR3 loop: CASSQDLSLVMYEQFF. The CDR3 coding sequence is TGTGCCAGCAGCCAAGATCTCAGTTTGGTGATGTACGAGCAGTTCTTC.

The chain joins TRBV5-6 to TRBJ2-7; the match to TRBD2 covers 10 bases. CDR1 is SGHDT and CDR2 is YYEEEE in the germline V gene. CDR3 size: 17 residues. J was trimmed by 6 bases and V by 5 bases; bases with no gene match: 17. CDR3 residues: CASSSWTSGFPLSEQYF. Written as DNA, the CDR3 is TGTGCCAGCAGTTCCTGGACTAGCGGCTTCCCTCTAAGCGAGCAGTACTTC.

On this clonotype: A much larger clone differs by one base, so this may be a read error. The DNA for the CDR3 is TGCGCCAGCAGCCAAGGTGGGATGACCACAGATACGCAGTATTTT. Translation gives CASSQGGMTTDTQYF. The J gene is TRBJ2-3, the V gene TRBV4-3, with no clear D. The V gene's germline CDR1 is LGHNA and CDR2 YSLEER. The CDR3 loop spans 15 amino acids. Trimming stripped 1 base from V and 2 bases from J, with 10 bases between.

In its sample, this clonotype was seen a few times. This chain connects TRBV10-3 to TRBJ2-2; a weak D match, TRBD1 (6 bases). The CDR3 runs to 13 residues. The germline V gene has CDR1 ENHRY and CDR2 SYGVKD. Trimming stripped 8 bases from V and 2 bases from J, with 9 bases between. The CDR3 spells CAIGDINTGELFF. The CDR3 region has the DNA TGTGCCATCGGGGACATTAACACCGGGGAGCTGTTTTTT.

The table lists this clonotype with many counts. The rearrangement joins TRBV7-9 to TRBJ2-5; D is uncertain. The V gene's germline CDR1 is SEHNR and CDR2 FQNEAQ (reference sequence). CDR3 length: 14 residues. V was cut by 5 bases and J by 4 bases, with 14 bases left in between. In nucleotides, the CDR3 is TGTGCCAGCAGCCCTGGAACCGCGAGAGAGACCCAGTACTTC. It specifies CASSPGTARETQYF. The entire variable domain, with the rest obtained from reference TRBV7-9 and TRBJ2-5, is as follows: DTGVSQNPRHKITKRGQNVTFRCDPISEHNRLYWYRQTLGQGPEFLTYFQNEAQLEKSRLLSDRFSAERPKGSFSTLEIQRTEQGDSAMYLCASSPGTARETQYFGPGTRLLVL.

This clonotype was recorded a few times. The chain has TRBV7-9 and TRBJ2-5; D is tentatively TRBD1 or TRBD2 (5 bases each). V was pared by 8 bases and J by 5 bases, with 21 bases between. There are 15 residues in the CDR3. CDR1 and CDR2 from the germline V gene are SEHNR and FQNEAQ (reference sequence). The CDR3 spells CASRGRNRWGETQYF. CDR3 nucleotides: TGTGCCAGCCGGGGCCGAAACAGGTGGGGGGAGACCCAGTACTTC.

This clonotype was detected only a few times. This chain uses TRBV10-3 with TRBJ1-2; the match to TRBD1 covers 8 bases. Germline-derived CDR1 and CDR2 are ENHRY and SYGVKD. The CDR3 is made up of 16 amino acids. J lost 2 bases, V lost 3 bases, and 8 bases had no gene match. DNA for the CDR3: TGTGCCATCAGTGACCCCTTCGGACAGGGAAACTATGGCTACACCTTC. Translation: CAISDPFGQGNYGYTF.

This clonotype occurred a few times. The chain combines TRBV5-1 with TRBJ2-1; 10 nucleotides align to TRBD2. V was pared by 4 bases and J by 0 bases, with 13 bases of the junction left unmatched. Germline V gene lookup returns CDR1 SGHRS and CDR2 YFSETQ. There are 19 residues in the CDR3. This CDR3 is CASSNGLAEILSSYNEQFF. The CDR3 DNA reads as TGCGCCAGCAGCAATGGACTAGCGGAAATCTTATCCTCCTACAATGAGCAGTTCTTC.

The CDR3 reads CASSQFTTGTSGGTDTQYF. CDR3 bases: TGCGCCAGCAGCCAGTTTACTACGGGGACTAGCGGAGGCACAGATACGCAGTATTTT. The gene calls are TRBV4-3 and TRBJ2-3; TRBD2 matches at 11 bases. The CDR3 runs to 19 residues. V shed 3 bases, J shed 1 base, and the junction held 12 bases outside the gene matches. Germline V lookup: CDR1 LGHNA, CDR2 YSLEER.

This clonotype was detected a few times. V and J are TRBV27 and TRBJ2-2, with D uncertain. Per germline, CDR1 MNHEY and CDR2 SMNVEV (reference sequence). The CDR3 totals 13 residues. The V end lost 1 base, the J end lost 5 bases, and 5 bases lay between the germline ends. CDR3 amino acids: CASSLFVTGELFF. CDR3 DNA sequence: TGTGCCAGCAGTTTATTTGTGACCGGGGAGCTGTTTTTT.

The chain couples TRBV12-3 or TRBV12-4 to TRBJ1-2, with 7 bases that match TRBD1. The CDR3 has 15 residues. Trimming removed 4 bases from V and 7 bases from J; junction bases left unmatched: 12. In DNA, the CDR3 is TGTGCCAGCAGTTCCCTGAAGAACAGGGGTACTGGCTACACCTTC. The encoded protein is CASSSLKNRGTGYTF.

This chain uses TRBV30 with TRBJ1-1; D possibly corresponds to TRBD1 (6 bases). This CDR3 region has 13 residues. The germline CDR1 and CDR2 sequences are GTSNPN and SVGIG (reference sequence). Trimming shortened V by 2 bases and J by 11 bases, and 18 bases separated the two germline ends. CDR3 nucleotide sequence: TGTGCCTGGAGTTCAGGGGTGTCGGTTCAGGCTTTCTTT. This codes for CAWSSGVSVQAFF.

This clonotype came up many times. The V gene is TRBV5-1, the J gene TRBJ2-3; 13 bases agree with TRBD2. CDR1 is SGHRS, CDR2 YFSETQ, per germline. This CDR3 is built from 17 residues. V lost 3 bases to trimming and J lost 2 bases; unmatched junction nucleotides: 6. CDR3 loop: CASSWTSGGAHTDTQYF. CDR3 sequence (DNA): TGCGCCAGCAGCTGGACTAGCGGGGGTGCCCACACAGATACGCAGTATTTT.

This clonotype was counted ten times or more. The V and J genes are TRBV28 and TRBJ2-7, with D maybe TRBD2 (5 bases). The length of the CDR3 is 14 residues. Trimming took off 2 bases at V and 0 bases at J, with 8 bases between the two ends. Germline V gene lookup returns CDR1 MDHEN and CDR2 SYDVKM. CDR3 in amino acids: CASSLARDSYEQYF. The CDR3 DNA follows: TGTGCCAGCAGTTTAGCCCGGGACTCCTACGAGCAGTACTTC.

CDR3 amino acids: CASSGAGGPPSTDTQYF. DNA of the CDR3: TGTGCCAGCAGCGGCGCGGGAGGACCCCCTAGCACAGATACGCAGTATTTT. The chain links TRBV9 to TRBJ2-3, with 8 nucleotides matching TRBD2. With 3 bases clipped from V and 0 bases from J, the junction kept 9 bases outside the gene matches. This CDR3 contains 17 residues. Germline CDR1 and CDR2: SGDLS and YYNGEE.

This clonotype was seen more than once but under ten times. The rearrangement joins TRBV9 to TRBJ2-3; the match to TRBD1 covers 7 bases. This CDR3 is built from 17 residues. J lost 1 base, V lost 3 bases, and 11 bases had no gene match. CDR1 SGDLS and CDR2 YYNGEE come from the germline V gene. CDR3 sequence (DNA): TGTGCCAGCAGCGGACAGGGTCAACCGAGCCGCACAGATACGCAGTATTTT. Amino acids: CASSGQGQPSRTDTQYF. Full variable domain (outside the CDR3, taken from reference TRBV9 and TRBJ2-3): DSGVTQTPKHLITATGQRVTLRCSPRSGDLSVYWYQQSLDQGLQFLIQYYNGEERAKGNILERFSAQQFPDLHSELNLSSLELGDSALYFCASSGQGQPSRTDTQYFGPGTRLTVL.

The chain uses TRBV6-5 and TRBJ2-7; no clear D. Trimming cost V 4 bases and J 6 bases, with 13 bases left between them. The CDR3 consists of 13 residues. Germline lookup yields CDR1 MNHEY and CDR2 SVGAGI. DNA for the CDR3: TGTGCCAGCAGTTCAGGTCCTCTCGGCGAGCAGTACTTC. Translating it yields CASSSGPLGEQYF.

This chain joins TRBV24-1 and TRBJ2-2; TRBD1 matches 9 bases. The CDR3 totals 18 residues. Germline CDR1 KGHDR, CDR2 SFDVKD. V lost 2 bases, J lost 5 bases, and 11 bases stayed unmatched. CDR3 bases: TGTGCCACCAGTGATTCCGACATCTCGGACAGGGGAACCGGGGAGCTGTTTTTT. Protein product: CATSDSDISDRGTGELFF.

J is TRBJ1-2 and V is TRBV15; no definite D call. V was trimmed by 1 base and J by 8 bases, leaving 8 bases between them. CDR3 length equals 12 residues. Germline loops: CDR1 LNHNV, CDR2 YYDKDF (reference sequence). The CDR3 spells CATSRANNGYTF. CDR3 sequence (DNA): TGTGCCACCAGCAGAGCAAACAACGGCTACACCTTC.

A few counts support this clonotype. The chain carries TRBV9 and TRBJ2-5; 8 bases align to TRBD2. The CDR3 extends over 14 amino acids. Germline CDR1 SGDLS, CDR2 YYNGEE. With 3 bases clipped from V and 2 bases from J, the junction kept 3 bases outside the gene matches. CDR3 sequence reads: CASSETSGQETQYF. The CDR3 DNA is TGTGCCAGCAGCGAAACTAGCGGACAAGAGACCCAGTACTTC.